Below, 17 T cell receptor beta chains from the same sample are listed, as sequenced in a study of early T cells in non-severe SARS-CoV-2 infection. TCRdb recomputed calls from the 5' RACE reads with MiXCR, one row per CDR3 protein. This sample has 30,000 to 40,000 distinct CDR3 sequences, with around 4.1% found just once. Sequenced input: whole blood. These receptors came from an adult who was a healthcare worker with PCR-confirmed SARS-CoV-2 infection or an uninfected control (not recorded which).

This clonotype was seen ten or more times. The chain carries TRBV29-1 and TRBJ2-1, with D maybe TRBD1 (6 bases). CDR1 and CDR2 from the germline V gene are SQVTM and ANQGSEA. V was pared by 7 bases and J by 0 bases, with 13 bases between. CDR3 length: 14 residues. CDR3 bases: TGCAGCGCCATTACAGGGAGCTCCTACAATGAGCAGTTCTTC. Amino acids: CSAITGSSYNEQFF.

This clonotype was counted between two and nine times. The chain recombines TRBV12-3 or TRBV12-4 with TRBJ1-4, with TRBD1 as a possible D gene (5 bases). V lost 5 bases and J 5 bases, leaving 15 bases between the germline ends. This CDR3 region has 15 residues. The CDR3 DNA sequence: TGTGCCAGCAGTCCCGCAGGGCCCCTCAATGAAAAACTGTTTTTT. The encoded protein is CASSPAGPLNEKLFF.

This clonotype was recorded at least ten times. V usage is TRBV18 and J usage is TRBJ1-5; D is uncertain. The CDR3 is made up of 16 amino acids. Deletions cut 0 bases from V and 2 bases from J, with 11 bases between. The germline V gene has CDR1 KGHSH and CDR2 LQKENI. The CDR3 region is CASSPPSGRGNQPQHF. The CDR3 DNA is TGTGCCAGCTCACCACCTTCCGGACGGGGCAATCAGCCCCAGCATTTT. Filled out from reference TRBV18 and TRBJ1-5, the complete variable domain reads NAGVMQNPRHLVRRRGQEARLRCSPMKGHSHVYWYRQLPEEGLKFMVYLQKENIIDESGMPKERFSAEFPKEGPSILRIQQVVRGDSAAYFCASSPPSGRGNQPQHFGDGTRLSIL.

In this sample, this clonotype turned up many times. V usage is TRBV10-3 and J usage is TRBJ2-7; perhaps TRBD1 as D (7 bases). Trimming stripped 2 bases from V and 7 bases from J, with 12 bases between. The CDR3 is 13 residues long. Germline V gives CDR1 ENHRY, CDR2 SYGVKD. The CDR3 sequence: CAISEQGGGEQYF. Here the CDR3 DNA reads TGTGCCATCAGTGAGCAGGGGGGCGGTGAGCAGTACTTC.

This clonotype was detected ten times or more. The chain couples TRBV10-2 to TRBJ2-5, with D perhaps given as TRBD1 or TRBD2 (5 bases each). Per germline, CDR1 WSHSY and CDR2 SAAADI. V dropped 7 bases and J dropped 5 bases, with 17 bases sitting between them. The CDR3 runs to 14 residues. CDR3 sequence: CASTLRDPRETQYF. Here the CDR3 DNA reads TGCGCCAGCACCCTCCGGGACCCGAGGGAGACCCAGTACTTC.

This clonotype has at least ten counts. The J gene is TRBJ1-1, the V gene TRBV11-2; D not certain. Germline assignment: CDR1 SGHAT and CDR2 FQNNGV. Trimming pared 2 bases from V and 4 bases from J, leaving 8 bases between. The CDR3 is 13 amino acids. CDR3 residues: CASSLNGVTEAFF. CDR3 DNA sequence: TGTGCCAGCAGCTTAAATGGGGTCACTGAAGCTTTCTTT. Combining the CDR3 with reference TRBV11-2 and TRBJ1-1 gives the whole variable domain EAGVAQSPRYKIIEKRQSVAFWCNPISGHATLYWYQQILGQGPKLLIQFQNNGVVDDSQLPKDRFSAERLKGVDSTLKIQPAKLEDSAVYLCASSLNGVTEAFFGQGTRLTVV.

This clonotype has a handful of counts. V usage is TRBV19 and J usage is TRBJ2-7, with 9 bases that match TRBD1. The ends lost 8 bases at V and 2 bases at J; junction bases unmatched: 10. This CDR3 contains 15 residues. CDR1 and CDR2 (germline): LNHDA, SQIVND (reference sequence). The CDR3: CASGPRGQGAYEQYF. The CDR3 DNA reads TGTGCCAGTGGCCCCCGGGGACAGGGCGCCTACGAGCAGTACTTC.

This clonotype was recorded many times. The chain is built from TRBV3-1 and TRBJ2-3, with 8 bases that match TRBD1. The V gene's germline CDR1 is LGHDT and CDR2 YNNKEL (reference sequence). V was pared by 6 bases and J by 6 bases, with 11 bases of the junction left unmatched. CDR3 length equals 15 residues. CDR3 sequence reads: CASRMTGAIGDTQYF. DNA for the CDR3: TGTGCCAGCAGGATGACAGGGGCAATTGGCGATACGCAGTATTTT.

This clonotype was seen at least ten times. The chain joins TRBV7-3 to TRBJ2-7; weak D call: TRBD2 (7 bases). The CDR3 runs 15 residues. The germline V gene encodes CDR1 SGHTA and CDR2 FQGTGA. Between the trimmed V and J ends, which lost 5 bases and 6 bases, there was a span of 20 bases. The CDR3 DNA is TGTGCCAGCAGCGGAGGGACGGCGGGGGCTGGCGAGCAGTACTTC. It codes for CASSGGTAGAGEQYF.

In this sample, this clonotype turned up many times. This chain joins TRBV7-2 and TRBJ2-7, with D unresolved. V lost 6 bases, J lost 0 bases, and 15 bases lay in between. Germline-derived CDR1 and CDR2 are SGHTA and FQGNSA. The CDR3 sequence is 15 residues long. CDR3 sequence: CASSIRGPSSYEQYF. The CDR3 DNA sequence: TGTGCCAGCAGTATCCGAGGCCCCAGCTCCTACGAGCAGTACTTC.

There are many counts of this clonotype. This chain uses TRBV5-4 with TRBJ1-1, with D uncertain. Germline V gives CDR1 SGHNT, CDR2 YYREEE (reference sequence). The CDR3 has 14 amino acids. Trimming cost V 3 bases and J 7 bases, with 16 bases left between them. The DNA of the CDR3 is TGTGCCAGCAGCTCGGACGGAGCTAAGCTTGAAGCTTTCTTT. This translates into CASSSDGAKLEAFF. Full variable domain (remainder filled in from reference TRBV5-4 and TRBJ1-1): ETGVTQSPTHLIKTRGQQVTLRCSSQSGHNTVSWYQQALGQGPQFIFQYYREEENGRGNFPPRFSGLQFPNYSSELNVNALELDDSALYLCASSSDGAKLEAFFGQGTRLTVV.

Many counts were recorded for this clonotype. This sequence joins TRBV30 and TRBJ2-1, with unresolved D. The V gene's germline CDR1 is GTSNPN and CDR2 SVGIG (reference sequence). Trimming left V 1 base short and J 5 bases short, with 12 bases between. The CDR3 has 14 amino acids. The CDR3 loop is CAWSASPADNEQFF. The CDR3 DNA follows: TGTGCCTGGAGTGCGAGTCCGGCAGACAATGAGCAGTTCTTC.

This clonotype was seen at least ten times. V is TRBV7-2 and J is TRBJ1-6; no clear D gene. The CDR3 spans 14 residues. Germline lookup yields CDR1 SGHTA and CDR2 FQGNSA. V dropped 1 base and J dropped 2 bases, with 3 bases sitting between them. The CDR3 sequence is CASSLEAYNSPLHF. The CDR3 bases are TGTGCCAGCAGCTTAGAGGCCTATAATTCACCCCTCCACTTT.

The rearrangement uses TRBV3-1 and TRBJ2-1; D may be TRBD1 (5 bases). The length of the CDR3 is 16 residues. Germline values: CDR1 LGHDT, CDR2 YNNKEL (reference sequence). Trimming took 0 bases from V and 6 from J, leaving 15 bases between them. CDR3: CASSQESGPRGNEQFF. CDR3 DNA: TGTGCCAGCAGCCAAGAGTCCGGACCTAGGGGCAATGAGCAGTTCTTC.

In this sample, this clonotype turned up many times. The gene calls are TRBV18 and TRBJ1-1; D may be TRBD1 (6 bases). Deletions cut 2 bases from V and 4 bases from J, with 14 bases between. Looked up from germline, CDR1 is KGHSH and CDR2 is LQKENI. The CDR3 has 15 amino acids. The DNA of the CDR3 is TGTGCCAGCTCACCAGGACAGACTGGGGGCACTGAAGCTTTCTTT. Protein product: CASSPGQTGGTEAFF.

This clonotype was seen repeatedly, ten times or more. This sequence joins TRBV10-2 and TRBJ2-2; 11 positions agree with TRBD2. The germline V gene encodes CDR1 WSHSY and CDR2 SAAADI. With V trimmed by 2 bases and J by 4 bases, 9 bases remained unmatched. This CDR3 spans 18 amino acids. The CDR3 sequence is CASSEVGGLAERTGELFF. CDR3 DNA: TGCGCCAGCAGTGAGGTGGGGGGACTAGCGGAACGCACCGGGGAGCTGTTTTTT.

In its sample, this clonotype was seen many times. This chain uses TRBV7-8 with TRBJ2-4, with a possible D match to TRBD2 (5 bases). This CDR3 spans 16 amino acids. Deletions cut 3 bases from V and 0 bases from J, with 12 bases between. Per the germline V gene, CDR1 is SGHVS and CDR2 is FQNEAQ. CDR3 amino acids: CASSFMARGAKNIQYF. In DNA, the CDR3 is TGTGCCAGCAGCTTTATGGCTCGGGGAGCCAAAAACATTCAGTACTTC.